This is a list of T cell receptor beta chains from one sample in a study of blood T cell repertoires in COVID-19. Some clones are missing from TCRdb's copy, which holds only in-frame ones; the method was immunoSEQ multiplex PCR. The table includes around 290,000 clones, less than 90% detected once. Source material: peripheral blood. All receptors derive from a woman between 65 and 79 years old with COVID-19, enrolled during active disease. CDR3s include the opening cysteine and the closing phenylalanine or tryptophan. D genes are given only for firm matches. Size is stated for part of the rows, as once, few or many counts, or as a class when the clone is expanded.

>TRBV30|.|.|TRBJ1-2
CAWRGRDSEGYTF
TGTGCCTGGAGGGGAAGGGACTCAGAGGGCTACACCTTC
>TRBV7-3|.|.|TRBJ2-3
CASSPIGGYTDTQYF
TGTGCCAGCAGCCCCATTGGGGGGTACACAGATACGCAGTATTTT
>TRBV2|.|.|TRBJ2-2
CASSFWRNTGELFF
TGTGCCAGCAGTTTCTGGAGGAACACCGGGGAGCTGTTTTTT
>TRBV7-2|.|.|TRBJ1-4
CASSLVAGGGEKLFF
TGTGCCAGCAGCTTAGTGGCGGGAGGGGGTGAAAAACTGTTTTTT
>TRBV20-1|.|once|TRBJ1-2
CSASAGRGEDGYTF
TGCAGTGCTAGTGCCGGGAGGGGGGAAGACGGCTACACCTTC
>TRBV24-1|TRBD1|.|TRBJ2-3
CATSDPGTEDMDTQYF
TGTGCCACCAGTGACCCCGGGACAGAGGATATGGATACGCAGTATTTT
>TRBV7-3|TRBD2|.|TRBJ2-5
CASSLPGGTQYF
TGTGCCAGCAGCTTACCGGGAGGGACCCAGTACTTC
>TRBV10-2|.|.|TRBJ2-7
CASSEGVRYAEQYF
TGCGCCAGCAGTGAGGGTGTCAGATACGCCGAGCAGTACTTC
>TRBV28|.|once|TRBJ1-5
CASSNPQGPQPQHF
TGTGCCAGCAGTAACCCACAGGGCCCTCAGCCCCAGCATTTT
>TRBV3-1/TRBV3-2|TRBD1|.|TRBJ2-7
CASSPTTGQTYEQYF
TGTGCCAGCAGCCCTACAACGGGACAGACCTACGAGCAGTACTTC
>TRBV10-3|.|few|TRBJ1-5
CAISESNLAPGTQHF
TGTGCCATCAGTGAGTCGAATCTAGCGCCGGGTACCCAGCATTTT
>TRBV10-3|.|.|TRBJ2-2
CAISESTGGELFF
TGTGCCATCAGTGAGTCGACAGGCGGGGAGCTGTTTTTT
>TRBV13|TRBD2|.|TRBJ2-4
CASSFSGVLAGPKNIQYF
TGTGCCAGCAGCTTCTCTGGGGTCCTAGCGGGGCCCAAAAACATTCAGTACTTC
>TRBV3-1/TRBV3-2|.|once|TRBJ2-1
CASSLRVLETILNNEQFF
TGTGCCAGCAGCCTAAGAGTGTTGGAGACCATTTTGAACAATGAGCAGTTCTTC
>TRBV5-6|TRBD2|once|TRBJ2-5
CASSSAGVETQYF
TGTGCCAGCAGCTCAGCGGGGGTGGAGACCCAGTACTTC
>TRBV27|.|.|TRBJ1-5
CASSLSGILFQPQHF
TGTGCCAGCAGTTTATCGGGCATTTTATTTCAGCCCCAGCATTTT
>TRBV11-2|.|.|TRBJ1-5
CASSLVVTANSNQPQHF
TGTGCCAGCAGCTTAGTGGTGACAGCAAATAGCAATCAGCCCCAGCATTTT
>TRBV3-1/TRBV3-2|.|once|TRBJ2-5
CASSQLGPGETQYF
TGTGCCAGCAGCCAATTGGGGCCCGGGGAGACCCAGTACTTC
>TRBV5-8|.|once|TRBJ1-1
CASSLEETENTEAFF
TGTGCCAGCAGCTTGGAAGAGACAGAAAACACTGAAGCTTTCTTT
>TRBV2|.|.|TRBJ1-2
CASTDPLPQGRNYGYTF
TGTGCCAGCACCGACCCCCTCCCCCAGGGGCGAAACTATGGCTACACCTTC
>TRBV10-2|.|.|TRBJ2-7
CASGTLSYEQYF
TGCGCCAGCGGGACACTCTCCTACGAGCAGTACTTC
>TRBV10-3|TRBD1|.|TRBJ1-1
CAISDRGPGNTEAFF
TGTGCCATCAGTGATAGGGGGCCGGGGAACACTGAAGCTTTCTTT
>TRBV11-2|TRBD2|.|TRBJ2-3
CASRYGLAGWTDTQYF
TGTGCCAGCCGCTACGGACTAGCGGGGTGGACAGATACGCAGTATTTT